This entry lists 9 T cell receptor beta chains sequenced from one sample in a study of beta chain features in type 1 diabetes. All of the isolated RNA was reverse transcribed, so expressed TCRB transcripts were sequenced. Only in-frame clones appear in the TCRdb table, and some are missing; sequencing was by immunoSEQ multiplex PCR. In the table there are some 200,000 clones, approximately 11% of which are singletons. The sequencing input was central memory CD4+ T cells from blood. The receptors originated from a man in his late teens or twenties in good health.

Here the CDR3 reads CASSFSVSLGTQYF. The CDR3 DNA reads as TGTGCCAGCAGTTTCTCGGTCAGTTTGGGGACCCAGTACTTC. The chain couples TRBV27 to TRBJ2-5; no reliable D call. V was cut by 3 bases and J by 7 bases, with 15 bases left in between. This CDR3 is built from 14 residues. CDR1 MNHEY and CDR2 SMNVEV come from the germline V gene (reference sequence).

This clone was recorded a few times. The rearrangement links TRBV11-2 to TRBJ2-7; 7 positions agree with TRBD2. V was pared by 6 bases and J by 4 bases, with 6 bases of the junction left unmatched. This CDR3 has 13 residues. Germline-derived CDR1 and CDR2 are SGHAT and FQNNGV. The CDR3 bases are TGTGCCAGCAGTAAAAGCGGGATGTACGAGCAGTACTTC. This sequence encodes CASSKSGMYEQYF.

V and J are TRBV9 and TRBJ2-5; perhaps D is TRBD1 or TRBD2 (6 bases each). Germline lookup yields CDR1 SGDLS and CDR2 YYNGEE. V was trimmed by 0 bases and J by 7 bases, leaving 16 bases between them. The length of the CDR3 is 15 residues. The CDR3 loop reads CASSVATGGAGTQYF. Written as DNA, the CDR3 is TGTGCCAGCAGCGTAGCTACCGGGGGCGCCGGGACCCAGTACTTC.

This clone was seen more than once but under ten times. The chain joins TRBV4-1 to TRBJ2-5; possible D gene TRBD1, 5 bases. Germline CDR1 reads MGHRA; CDR2 reads YSYEKL. The CDR3 consists of 14 residues. The ends were cut back, 4 bases at V and 4 bases at J, with 13 bases in the middle. The CDR3 sequence is CASSPLWGGETQYF. CDR3 DNA sequence: TGCGCCAGCAGCCCACTTTGGGGCGGAGAGACCCAGTACTTC.

This clone came up a few times. The V gene is TRBV18, the J gene TRBJ2-2; perhaps D is TRBD1 or TRBD2 (5 bases each). CDR1 and CDR2 (germline): KGHSH, LQKENI. CDR3 length: 14 residues. Trimming stripped 3 bases from V and 7 bases from J, with 12 bases between. In nucleotides, the CDR3 is TGTGCCAGCTCACCGCACGGGACGGACGGGGAGCTGTTTTTT. Amino acid sequence: CASSPHGTDGELFF.

This chain joins TRBV7-2 and TRBJ1-5, with D unresolved. CDR3 length: 18 residues. CDR1 and CDR2 from the germline V gene are SGHTA and FQGNSA. V was clipped by 1 base and J by 2 bases, with 18 bases between them. This chain's CDR3 is CASSLDGSGAGGNQPQHF. CDR3 nucleotide sequence: TGTGCCAGCAGCTTAGATGGTTCAGGCGCGGGAGGCAATCAGCCCCAGCATTTT.

The table lists this clone with many counts. The rearrangement uses TRBV7-6 and TRBJ1-1; D gene uncertain. Germline values: CDR1 SGHVS, CDR2 FNYEAQ. This CDR3 is built from 13 residues. V lost 0 bases, J lost 2 bases, and 4 bases lay in between. The CDR3 region has the DNA TGTGCCAGCAGCTTAGCAGAAAACACTGAAGCTTTCTTT. Protein sequence: CASSLAENTEAFF.

This clone came up a few times. The V gene is TRBV30, the J gene TRBJ2-3; D unclear. Trimming left V 0 bases short and J 2 bases short, with 9 bases between. Looked up from germline, CDR1 is GTSNPN and CDR2 is SVGIG (reference sequence). The length of the CDR3 is 14 residues. CDR3 coding DNA: TGTGCCTGGAGTGTACGTACTAACACAGATACGCAGTATTTT. Residues: CAWSVRTNTDTQYF. The whole variable domain, filled in from reference TRBV30 and TRBJ2-3, reads SQTIHQWPATLVQPVGSPLSLECTVEGTSNPNLYWYRQAAGRGLQLLFYSVGIGQISSEVPQNLSASRPQDRQFILSSKKLLLSDSGFYLCAWSVRTNTDTQYFGPGTRLTVL.

This clone was recorded at least ten times. The chain uses TRBV9 and TRBJ2-1; tentatively, D is TRBD1 or TRBD2 (6 bases each). V was shortened by 0 bases and J by 0 bases, with 13 bases between the two germline ends. CDR1 and CDR2 from the germline V gene are SGDLS and YYNGEE. The CDR3 totals 17 residues. In DNA form, the CDR3 reads TGTGCCAGCAGCGTAGTACGGGGGCCGAGCTCCTACAATGAGCAGTTCTTC. It encodes CASSVVRGPSSYNEQFF.